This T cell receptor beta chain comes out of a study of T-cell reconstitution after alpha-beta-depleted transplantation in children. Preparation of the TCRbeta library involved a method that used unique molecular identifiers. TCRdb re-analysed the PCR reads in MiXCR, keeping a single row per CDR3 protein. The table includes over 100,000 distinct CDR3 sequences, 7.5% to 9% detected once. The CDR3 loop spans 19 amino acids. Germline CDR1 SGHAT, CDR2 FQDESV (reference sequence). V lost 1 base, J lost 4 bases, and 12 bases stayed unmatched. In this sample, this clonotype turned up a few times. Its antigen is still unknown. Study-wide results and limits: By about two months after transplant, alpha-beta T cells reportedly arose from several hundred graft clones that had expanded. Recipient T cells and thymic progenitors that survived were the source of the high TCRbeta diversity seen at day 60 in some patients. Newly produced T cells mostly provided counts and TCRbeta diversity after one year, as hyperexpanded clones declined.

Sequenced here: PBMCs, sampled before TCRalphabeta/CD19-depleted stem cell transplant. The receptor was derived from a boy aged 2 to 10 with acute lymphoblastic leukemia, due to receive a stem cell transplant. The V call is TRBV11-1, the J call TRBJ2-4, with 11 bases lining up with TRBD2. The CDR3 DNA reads TGTGCCAGCAGCTTAGATAGCGGGGGGGGCACAACGAAGAAAAACATTCAGTACTTC. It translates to CASSLDSGGGTTKKNIQYF. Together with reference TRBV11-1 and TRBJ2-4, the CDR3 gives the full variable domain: EAEVAQSPRYKITEKSQAVAFWCDPISGHATLYWYRQILGQGPELLVQFQDESVVDDSQLPKDRFSAERLKGVDSTLKIQPAELGDSAMYLCASSLDSGGGTTKKNIQYFGAGTRLSVL.